Here is one TCR beta chain with its context. Other nucleotide sequences from this sample produce the same CDR3. This sample was included in a study of shared clonotypes between healthy human individuals. CDR3 length: 12 residues. Trimming shortened V by 0 bases and J by 1 base, and 2 bases separated the two germline ends. Germline CDR1 SGHDT, CDR2 YYEEEE. Clones were read by immunoSEQ multiplex PCR, and TCRdb kept only the in-frame ones, dropping some. The sample lists some 800,000 clones, 80% to 95% seen once, with less than 25% in the top ten. In the naive CD8 group, cells lacked CD45RO and were positively selected for CCR7, so terminally differentiated effector memory CD45RA+ cells were left out.

This receptor was obtained from a man aged 25-45 years in good health. Sample: naive CD8+ T cells sorted from blood. The chain has TRBV5-6 and TRBJ2-7; D remains unclear. CDR3 sequence (DNA): TGTGCCAGCAGCTTGGTATCCTACGAGCAGTACTTC. As protein: CASSLVSYEQYF. The full variable domain, its missing parts supplied by reference TRBV5-6 and TRBJ2-7, is DAGVTQSPTHLIKTRGQQVTLRCSPKSGHDTVSWYQQALGQGPQFIFQYYEEEERQRGNFPDRFSGHQFPNYSSELNVNALLLGDSALYLCASSLVSYEQYFGPGTRLTVT.